This T cell receptor (beta chain) derives from a study of T-cell reconstitution after alpha-beta-depleted transplantation in children. Per germline, CDR1 MNHEY and CDR2 SVGEGT. The V gene lost 9 bases and the J gene lost 4 bases, with 22 bases spanning the gap. This CDR3 is 16 amino acids long. There are a few counts of this clonotype. What it binds is unknown. The study, taken as a whole, reports: Surviving recipient T cells and thymic progenitors accounted for the high day-60 TCRbeta diversity observed in some patients. Once a year had passed after transplant, T-cell counts and diversity came mostly from newly produced T cells.

Unique molecular identifiers tagged the TCRbeta library. Each CDR3 protein is one row after TCRdb ran MiXCR on the PCR reads. The sample lists hundreds of thousands of distinct CDR3 sequences; about 17% were seen once. V and J are TRBV6-2 or TRBV6-3 and TRBJ1-5; D is perhaps TRBD1 (5 bases). This clonotype originated in a boy under two years old who had a stem cell transplant for Wiskott-Aldrich syndrome, so the T cells may come from the graft donor. Material: PBMCs, mostly from graft donor cells, obtained 360 days after TCRalphabeta/CD19-depleted stem cell transplant. CDR3 in amino acids: CASAYGLAGPNQPQHF. Here the CDR3 DNA reads TGTGCCAGTGCTTACGGTTTGGCAGGGCCAAATCAGCCCCAGCATTTT.